The source of this T cell receptor beta chain is a study of metastatic and nonmetastatic thyroid tumors. This clone has a count of ten or more. Among the patients, none had received any treatment before thyroid surgery. TCRdb re-called the PCR reads via MiXCR. The repertoire includes 50,000 or so clones, under 30% of them detected once, and about 3.5% sits in the top ten. The CDR3 covers 16 residues. V gave up 7 bases and J gave up 0 bases, with 16 bases separating them. Germline V gives CDR1 MDHEN, CDR2 SYDVKM. The V and J genes are TRBV28 and TRBJ1-5; D not resolved. The sequencing sample was made of blood. The clonotype was recovered from a male donor with papillary thyroid cancer or a benign thyroid nodule (not recorded which). Some clones in this sample may be carry-over from other donors' samples. CDR3 coding DNA: TGTGCCAGCAACCCGGACGTCTTATATAGCAATCAGCCCCAGCATTTT. Translation gives CASNPDVLYSNQPQHF.